This T cell receptor beta chain was identified during a study of CD8+ T cells in alopecia areata listed by TCRdb under 2018. In the study overall: The treated patients took part in an open-label pilot trial in which moderate-to-severe alopecia areata was treated with oral tofacitinib at 5 to 10 mg twice daily. TCRbeta CDR3 regions were amplified by immunoSEQ multiplex PCR using 35 Vbeta forward and 13 Jbeta reverse primers. Tofacitinib was administered for 6 to 18 months, and 6 months of follow-up off drug were then conducted to assess delayed response and recurrence. High-throughput TCRbeta sequencing was used to examine T cell clonal expansion in alopecia areata in both the C3H/HeJ mouse model and human patients. RNA was obtained with the PAXgene miRNA kit for fixed scalp, the miRNeasy kit for PBMCs, and the RNeasy kit for mouse skin. In humans, TCRbeta sequencing was performed on scalp tissue and on sorted CD4+ and CD8+ peripheral blood T cells from healthy controls and from patients with patchy or totalis/universalis alopecia areata. Clonality in the scalp was compared among normal scalp (n=4), patchy alopecia areata scalp (n=8), and alopecia totalis/universalis scalp (n=8). Tofacitinib-treated patients had biopsies at baseline and at 4 and 24 weeks of treatment, with a later scalp biopsy in several patients.

The CDR3 runs 13 amino acids, cysteine and phenylalanine included. Just the 39-base CDR3 DNA is kept, in frame starting at base 1. A distance of 11 bases separates the germline ends of V and J, which lose 2 bases and 4 bases respectively. The germline V gene yields SQVTM for CDR1 and ANQGSEA for CDR2. Peripheral blood and lesional scalp punch biopsies were obtained from patients with alopecia areata. PBMCs were isolated by density centrifugation and stained for CD3, CD4 and CD8, and CD4+ and CD8+ T cells were sorted on a FACSAria. As concerns this clone: Its cognate antigen has yet to be identified. Per-nucleotide qualities are absent, and no much larger clonotype sits a single base away.

Broader findings and caveats from the paper: Scalp TCR repertoire analysis is complicated because resident alphabeta T cells in normal human skin are also sequenced, whereas mouse skin is dominated by gammadelta T cells. Compared with normal scalp, lesional scalp had higher clonality and more expanded CD8+ clones, particularly in alopecia totalis/universalis, a pattern that suggests antigenic drive. Shared TCR sequences between patients were less evident than in mice, which may be partly attributable to HLA diversity in the patient population.

Preparation of the library involved the immunoSEQ multiplex PCR assay. For TCR sequencing, RNA was extracted from every sample and reverse transcribed into cDNA to serve as template. SuperScript III was used to make first-strand cDNA, primed with a 2:1 mix of oligo-dT and random hexamers. A synthetic immune receptor repertoire was used to gauge amplification bias, and whatever bias remained was removed computationally. On the authors' methods: Raw reads were preprocessed to remove errors, and CDR3 was defined according to IMGT conventions as the region from the conserved cysteine to phenylalanine. Clonality was computed as 1 minus the Shannon entropy, with the entropy normalized by log2 of the number of productive unique TCRs. Whether each scalp clone was CD4 or CD8 was inferred by checking scalp TCRbeta sequences against the CD4 and CD8 repertoires from sorted blood. TCRdb limited this immuneACCESS table to in-frame rearrangements with V and J called. A share of clones is missing; checked studies link under half to unresolved V genes, and the rest is unexplained. For V, J and clone size, that table is used; D and trimming come from the DNA. Present in this sample are 80,000 to 100,000 clones, 41% of which were seen just once. The ten largest clonotypes hold roughly 1.3% of the sample.

Sequenced sample: CD4+ T cells sorted from blood. The chain uses TRBV29-1 and TRBJ1-2; 5 matching bases give a weak D call of TRBD1. The clonotype originates from a human donor with alopecia areata. The DNA is TGCAGCGTTGAATACGGGACTGGCTATGGCTACACCTTC. It translates to CSVEYGTGYGYTF. Joined to the reference TRBV29-1 and TRBJ1-2 proteins, this CDR3 gives the full variable domain: SAVISQKPSRDICQRGTSLTIQCQVDSQVTMMFWYRQQPGQSLTLIATANQGSEATYESGFVIDKFPISRPNLTFSTLTVSNMSPEDSSIYLCSVEYGTGYGYTFGSGTRLTVV.